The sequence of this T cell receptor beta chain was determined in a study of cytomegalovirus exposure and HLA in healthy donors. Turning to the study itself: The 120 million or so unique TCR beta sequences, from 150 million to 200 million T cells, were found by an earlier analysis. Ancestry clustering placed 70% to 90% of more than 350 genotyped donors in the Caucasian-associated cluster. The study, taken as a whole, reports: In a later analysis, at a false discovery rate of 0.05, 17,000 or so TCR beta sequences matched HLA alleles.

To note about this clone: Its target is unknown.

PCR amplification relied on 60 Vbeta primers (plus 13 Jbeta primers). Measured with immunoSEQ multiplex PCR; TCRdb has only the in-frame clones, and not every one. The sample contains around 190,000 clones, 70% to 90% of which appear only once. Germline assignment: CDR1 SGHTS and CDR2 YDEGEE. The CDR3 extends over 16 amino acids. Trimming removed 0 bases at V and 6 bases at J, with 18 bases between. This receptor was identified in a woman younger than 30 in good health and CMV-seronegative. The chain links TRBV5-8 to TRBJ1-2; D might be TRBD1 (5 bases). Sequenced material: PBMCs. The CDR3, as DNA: TGTGCCAGCAGCTTGGCAGGGAGGCAGGAGGAGGATGGCTACACCTTC. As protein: CASSLAGRQEEDGYTF.